This TCR beta chain was documented in a study of OX40 agonist ivuxolimab in advanced cancers. The table came from immunoSEQ multiplex PCR; TCRdb's copy has only in-frame clones and leaves some out. Of about 58,000 clones listed, 75% to 90% are singletons. CDR3 size: 15 residues. V trimming: 3 bases; J trimming: 1 base; junction bases outside the gene matches: 3. The germline V gene encodes CDR1 LNHDA and CDR2 SQIVND (reference sequence). The sample here was CD4+ or CD8+ T cells sorted from blood, taken in a trial of the OX40 agonist ivuxolimab. This receptor was taken from an adult with an advanced solid tumor such as melanoma, head and neck, liver or kidney cancer. The rearrangement uses TRBV19 and TRBJ2-5; TRBD2 aligns across 9 bases. CDR3 bases: TGTGCCAGTAGTATCCGCGGGGGGGCCCAAGAGACCCAGTACTTC. Protein sequence: CASSIRGGAQETQYF. Variable domain in full (rest from reference TRBV19 and TRBJ2-5): DGGITQSPKYLFRKEGQNVTLSCEQNLNHDAMYWYRQDPGQGLRLIYYSQIVNDFQKGDIAEGYSVSREKKESFPLTVTSAQKNPTAFYLCASSIRGGAQETQYFGPGTRLLVL.